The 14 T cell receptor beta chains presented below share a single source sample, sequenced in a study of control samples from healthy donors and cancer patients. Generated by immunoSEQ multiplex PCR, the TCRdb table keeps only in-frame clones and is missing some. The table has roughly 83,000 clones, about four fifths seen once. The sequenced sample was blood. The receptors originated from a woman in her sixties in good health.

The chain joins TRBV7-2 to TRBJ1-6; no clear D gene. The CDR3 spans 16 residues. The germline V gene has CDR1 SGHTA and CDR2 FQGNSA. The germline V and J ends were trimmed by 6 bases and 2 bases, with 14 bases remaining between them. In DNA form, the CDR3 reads TGTGCCAGCAGTCCTTCCGCCGCCGCCTATAATTCACCCCTCCACTTT. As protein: CASSPSAAAYNSPLHF.

CDR3 sequence (DNA): TGTGCCAGCAGCCGCACGGCAGATACGCAGTATTTT. Translated: CASSRTADTQYF. The V and J genes are TRBV3-1 (or the pseudogene TRBV3-2) and TRBJ2-3; D is ambiguous. Germline values: CDR1 LGHDT, CDR2 YNNKEL (reference sequence). The V end lost 4 bases, the J end lost 4 bases, and 6 bases lay between the germline ends. This CDR3 contains 12 residues.

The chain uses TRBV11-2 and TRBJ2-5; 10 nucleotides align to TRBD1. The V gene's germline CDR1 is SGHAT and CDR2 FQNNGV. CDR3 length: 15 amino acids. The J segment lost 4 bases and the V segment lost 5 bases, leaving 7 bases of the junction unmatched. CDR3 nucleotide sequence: TGTGCCAGCAGCAGCGCGTGGACAGGGGGAGAGACCCAGTACTTC. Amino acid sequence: CASSSAWTGGETQYF.

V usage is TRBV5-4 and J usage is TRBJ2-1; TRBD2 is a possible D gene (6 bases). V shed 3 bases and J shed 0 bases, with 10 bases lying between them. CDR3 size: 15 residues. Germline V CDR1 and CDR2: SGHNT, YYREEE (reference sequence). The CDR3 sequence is CASSSGLASYNEQFF. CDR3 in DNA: TGTGCCAGCAGCTCGGGACTGGCCTCCTACAATGAGCAGTTCTTC. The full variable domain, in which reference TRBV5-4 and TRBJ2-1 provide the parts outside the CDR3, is ETGVTQSPTHLIKTRGQQVTLRCSSQSGHNTVSWYQQALGQGPQFIFQYYREEENGRGNFPPRFSGLQFPNYSSELNVNALELDDSALYLCASSSGLASYNEQFFGPGTRLTVL.

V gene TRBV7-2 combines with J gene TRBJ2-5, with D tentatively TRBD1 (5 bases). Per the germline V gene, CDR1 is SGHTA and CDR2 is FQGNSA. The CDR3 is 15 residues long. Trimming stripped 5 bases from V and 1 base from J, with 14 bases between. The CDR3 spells CASSLDQQGQETQYF. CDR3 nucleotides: TGTGCCAGCAGCCTGGATCAGCAGGGCCAAGAGACCCAGTACTTC. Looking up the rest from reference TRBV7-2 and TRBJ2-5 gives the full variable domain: GAGVSQSPSNKVTEKGKDVELRCDPISGHTALYWYRQSLGQGLEFLIYFQGNSAPDKSGLPSDRFSAERTGGSVSTLTIQRTQQEDSAVYLCASSLDQQGQETQYFGPGTRLLVL.

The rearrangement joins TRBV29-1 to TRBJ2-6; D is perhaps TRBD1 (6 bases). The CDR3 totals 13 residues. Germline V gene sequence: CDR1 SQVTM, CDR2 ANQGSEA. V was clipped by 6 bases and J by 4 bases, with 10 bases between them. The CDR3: CSVQGFGANVLTF. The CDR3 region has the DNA TGCAGCGTGCAGGGGTTCGGGGCCAACGTCCTGACTTTC.

The CDR3 region has the DNA TGCGCCAGCAGACCCCGGGACAGTCGTAATTCACCCCTCCACTTT. This codes for CASRPRDSRNSPLHF. V gene TRBV10-1 combines with J gene TRBJ1-6, with 7 bases aligning to TRBD1. Germline values: CDR1 WNHNN, CDR2 SYGVQD (reference sequence). V shed 6 bases and J 6 bases; nucleotides not matched to a gene: 8. The CDR3 contains 15 residues.

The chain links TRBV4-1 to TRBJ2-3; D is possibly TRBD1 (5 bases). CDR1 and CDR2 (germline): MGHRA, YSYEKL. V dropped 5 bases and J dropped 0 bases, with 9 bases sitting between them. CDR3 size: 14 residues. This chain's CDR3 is CASSKGASTDTQYF. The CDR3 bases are TGCGCCAGCAGCAAAGGGGCCAGCACAGATACGCAGTATTTT.

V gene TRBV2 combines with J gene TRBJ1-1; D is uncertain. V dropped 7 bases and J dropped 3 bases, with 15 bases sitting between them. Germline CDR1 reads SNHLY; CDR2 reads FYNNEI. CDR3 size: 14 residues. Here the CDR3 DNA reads TGTGCCAGCACCCCCGGTCGGTGGGACACTGAAGCTTTCTTT. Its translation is CASTPGRWDTEAFF.

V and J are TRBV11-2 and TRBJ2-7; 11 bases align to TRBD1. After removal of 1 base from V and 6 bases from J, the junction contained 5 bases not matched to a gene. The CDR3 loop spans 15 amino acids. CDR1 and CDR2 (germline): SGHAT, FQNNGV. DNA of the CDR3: TGTGCCAGCAGCTTAGGGACGGGACAGGGGGGCGAGCAGTACTTC. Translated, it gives CASSLGTGQGGEQYF.

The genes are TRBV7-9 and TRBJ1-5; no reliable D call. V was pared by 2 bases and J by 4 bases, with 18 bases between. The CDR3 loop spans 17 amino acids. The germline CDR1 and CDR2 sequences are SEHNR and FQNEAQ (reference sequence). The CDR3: CASSLNEGWEPNQPQHF. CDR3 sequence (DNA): TGTGCCAGCAGCTTAAATGAGGGTTGGGAACCAAATCAGCCCCAGCATTTT.

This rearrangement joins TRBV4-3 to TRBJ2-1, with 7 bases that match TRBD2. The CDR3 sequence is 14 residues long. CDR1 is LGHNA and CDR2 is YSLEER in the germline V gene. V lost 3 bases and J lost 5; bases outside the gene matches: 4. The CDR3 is CASSHASGNNEQFF. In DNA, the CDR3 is TGCGCCAGCAGCCACGCTAGCGGAAACAATGAGCAGTTCTTC.

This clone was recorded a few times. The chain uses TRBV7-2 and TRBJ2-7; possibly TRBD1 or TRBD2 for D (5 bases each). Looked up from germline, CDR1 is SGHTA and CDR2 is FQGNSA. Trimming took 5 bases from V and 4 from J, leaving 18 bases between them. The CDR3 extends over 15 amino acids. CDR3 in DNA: TGTGCCAGCAGCGAAGGGACGCACGGCACGTACGAGCAGTACTTC. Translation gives CASSEGTHGTYEQYF.

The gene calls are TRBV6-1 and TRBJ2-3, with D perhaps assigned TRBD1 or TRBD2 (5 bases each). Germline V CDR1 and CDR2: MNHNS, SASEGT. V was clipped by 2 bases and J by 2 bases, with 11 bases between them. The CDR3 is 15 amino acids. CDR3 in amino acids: CASSEWGIYTDTQYF. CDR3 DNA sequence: TGTGCCAGCAGTGAATGGGGGATCTACACAGATACGCAGTATTTT.